This is a list of T cell receptor beta chains from one sample in a study of lymphopenia after photon versus proton radiotherapy. Profiled with immunoSEQ multiplex PCR; TCRdb holds only in-frame clones, not every one. This sample has 70,000 or so clones, with 85% to 95% found just once. This sample comprised peripheral blood, obtained from a patient treated with photon-based radiotherapy. These receptor sequences come from a woman aged 40 to 49 with cholangiocarcinoma. The conserved cysteine and the conserved F or W are not part of the CDR3 here.

CDR3aa: ASSGGDRDLTDTQY
j_gene: TRBJ2-3
v_gene: TRBV9

CDR3aa: ASSAELNIQY
j_gene: TRBJ2-4
v_gene: TRBV28

CDR3aa: ASKSGRAGQPQH
j_gene: TRBJ1-5
v_gene: TRBV21-1

CDR3aa: ASSKAFGTSRDQPQH
j_gene: TRBJ1-5
v_gene: TRBV21-1

CDR3aa: ASRVRETQY
j_gene: TRBJ2-5
v_gene: TRBV19

CDR3aa: AISDLGSSQY
j_gene: TRBJ2-3
v_gene: TRBV10-3

CDR3aa: ASSLAGTGLLDTQY
j_gene: TRBJ2-3
v_gene: TRBV5-1

CDR3aa: ASSFTGAKGNTIY
j_gene: TRBJ1-3
v_gene: TRBV7-2

CDR3aa: ASSDDGTYEQY
j_gene: TRBJ2-7
v_gene: TRBV5-1

CDR3aa: ASSLVAGTGELF
j_gene: TRBJ2-2
v_gene: TRBV7-2

CDR3aa: AIYQGPGTEAF
j_gene: TRBJ1-1
v_gene: TRBV10-3

CDR3aa: ASSYGDGGSYEQY
j_gene: TRBJ2-7
v_gene: TRBV6-5

CDR3aa: ASTSNTEAF
j_gene: TRBJ1-1
v_gene: TRBV6-5

CDR3aa: ASSLNPGVFEQY
j_gene: TRBJ2-7
v_gene: TRBV5-1

CDR3aa: ASSTRQGSYEQY
j_gene: TRBJ2-7
v_gene: TRBV19

CDR3aa: ASSEIVYEAF
j_gene: TRBJ1-1
v_gene: TRBV6-1

CDR3aa: ASSELSLAGPGETQY
j_gene: TRBJ2-5
v_gene: TRBV2

CDR3aa: ASSVIDSGSYNEQF
j_gene: TRBJ2-1
v_gene: TRBV9

CDR3aa: ASSERGTGSYNEQF
j_gene: TRBJ2-1
v_gene: TRBV27

CDR3aa: AWSVPGGYNEQF
j_gene: TRBJ2-1
v_gene: TRBV30

CDR3aa: SARATEAF
j_gene: TRBJ1-1
v_gene: TRBV20-1

CDR3aa: ASSFDGSGTGELF
j_gene: TRBJ2-2
v_gene: TRBV5-1

CDR3aa: ASSRGTRKEETQY
j_gene: TRBJ2-5
v_gene: TRBV5-6

CDR3aa: ASSPEQGFNYGYT
j_gene: TRBJ1-2
v_gene: TRBV4-2

CDR3aa: ASSQKGGVGTGELF
j_gene: TRBJ2-2
v_gene: TRBV4-1

CDR3aa: ASSGGSESYNEQF
j_gene: TRBJ2-1
v_gene: TRBV5-1

CDR3aa: ASTRRAGLTDTQY
j_gene: TRBJ2-3
v_gene: TRBV9

CDR3aa: ASSQDRAASTDTQY
j_gene: TRBJ2-3
v_gene: TRBV4-1

CDR3aa: ASSLTQSSGANVLT
j_gene: TRBJ2-6
v_gene: TRBV25-1

CDR3aa: ASAQYEQY
j_gene: TRBJ2-7
v_gene: TRBV14

CDR3aa: ASSEQGRRGYT
j_gene: TRBJ1-2
v_gene: TRBV2

CDR3aa: ASTREQAMNTEAF
j_gene: TRBJ1-1
v_gene: TRBV18

CDR3aa: ASSLTSSYNSPLH
j_gene: TRBJ1-6
v_gene: TRBV7-3

CDR3aa: ASSQASTGALNQPQH
j_gene: TRBJ1-5
v_gene: TRBV4-1

CDR3aa: ASSRDRGSEYNEQF
j_gene: TRBJ2-1
v_gene: TRBV2

CDR3aa: ASSLEAGDWTSGSETQY
j_gene: TRBJ2-5
v_gene: TRBV5-5

CDR3aa: ASSLLSGNTEAF
j_gene: TRBJ1-1
v_gene: TRBV28

CDR3aa: ASSSGGNNEKLF
j_gene: TRBJ1-4
v_gene: TRBV5-1